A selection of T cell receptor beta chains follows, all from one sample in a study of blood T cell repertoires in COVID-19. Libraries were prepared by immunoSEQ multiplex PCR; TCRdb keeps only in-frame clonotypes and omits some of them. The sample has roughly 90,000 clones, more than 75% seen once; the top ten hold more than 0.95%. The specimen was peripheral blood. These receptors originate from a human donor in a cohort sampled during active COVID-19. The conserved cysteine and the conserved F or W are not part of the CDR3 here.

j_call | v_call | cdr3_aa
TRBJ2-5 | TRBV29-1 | SVVPTGQETQY
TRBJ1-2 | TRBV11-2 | ASSEVAGGAANYGYT
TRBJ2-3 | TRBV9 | ASSVDFIWSSTDTQY
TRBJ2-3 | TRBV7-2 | ASSLNRGPTDTQY
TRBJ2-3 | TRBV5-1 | ASSLIGSTDTQY
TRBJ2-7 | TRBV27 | ASSLLPGPYEQY
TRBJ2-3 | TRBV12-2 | ASRTTGMIDTQY
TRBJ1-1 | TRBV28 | ASTETGTDHTEAF
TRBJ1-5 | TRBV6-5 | ASGDSNQPQH
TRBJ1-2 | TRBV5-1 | ASSLGVGGANGYT